This passage covers 28 T cell receptor beta chains from one sample sequenced in a study of glioma-infiltrating T cells after dendritic cell vaccination. The time point was: after dendritic cell vaccination, including at tumor progression/relapse. Clones were read by immunoSEQ multiplex PCR, and TCRdb kept only the in-frame ones, dropping some. Here the sample spans approximately 110,000 clones, roughly 90% being singletons. The sample in question was blood, obtained after dendritic cell vaccination. The receptors here all came from a human donor with glioblastoma.

The chain recombines TRBV7-2 with TRBJ1-2; D possibly corresponds to TRBD1 (6 bases). Germline V CDR1 and CDR2: SGHTA, FQGNSA. The CDR3 contains 16 residues. V lost 1 base, J lost 3 bases, and 15 bases lay in between. The CDR3 DNA reads as TGTGCCAGCAGCTTAGGGATAGGGGGGGCCGACTATGGCTACACCTTC. It translates to CASSLGIGGADYGYTF.

The V call is TRBV6-5, the J call TRBJ1-3, with D hard to call. In germline, CDR1 is MNHEY, CDR2 SVGAGI. Trimming cost V 8 bases and J 0 bases, with 11 bases left between them. This CDR3 spans 14 amino acids. CDR3 nucleotides: TGTGCCAGCCGGGTTGAGGTCTCTGGAAACACCATATATTTT. Encoded protein: CASRVEVSGNTIYF.

The V gene is TRBV4-1, the J gene TRBJ1-3, with D maybe TRBD1 (6 bases). The CDR3 is 17 amino acids. CDR1 MGHRA and CDR2 YSYEKL come from the germline V gene. Trimming took 4 bases from V and 4 from J, leaving 20 bases between them. This CDR3 is CASSLDRSALNGNTIYF. The CDR3 region has the DNA TGCGCCAGCAGCCTTGACAGGTCGGCCCTCAACGGAAACACCATATATTTT.

This clone was found once. The J gene is TRBJ2-1, the V gene TRBV4-1; the match to TRBD2 covers 7 bases. The CDR3 is made up of 15 amino acids. The V gene's germline CDR1 is MGHRA and CDR2 YSYEKL. Trimming removed 1 base from V and 6 bases from J; junction bases left unmatched: 6. CDR3 in DNA: TGCGCCAGCAGCCAAGGGGGACTATCTCCCAATGAGCAGTTCTTC. It translates to CASSQGGLSPNEQFF.

The chain has TRBV19 and TRBJ1-1, with 8 bases that match TRBD1. The trim removed 7 bases at V and 4 bases at J, leaving 8 bases unmatched. Germline CDR1 reads LNHDA; CDR2 reads SQIVND (reference sequence). The CDR3 is 14 residues long. The CDR3 nucleotides read TGTGCCAGTAAAAAAGACAGGGGAATCACTGAAGCTTTCTTT. Translation gives CASKKDRGITEAFF.

The CDR3 nucleotides read TGTGCCAGCTCACCCGGACAGGGGTCTATTATGAACACTGAAGCTTTCTTT. It codes for CASSPGQGSIMNTEAFF. The rearrangement links TRBV18 to TRBJ1-1, with 9 positions matching TRBD1. There are 17 residues in the CDR3. Germline V gives CDR1 KGHSH, CDR2 LQKENI. V trimming: 3 bases; J trimming: 0 bases; junction bases outside the gene matches: 8.

CDR3 residues: CASSLGQGAYEQYF. CDR3 DNA sequence: TGTGCCAGCAGCTTAGGGCAGGGGGCTTACGAGCAGTACTTC. This rearrangement joins TRBV11-3 to TRBJ2-7; 8 bases line up with TRBD1. After removal of 1 base from V and 4 bases from J, the junction contained 3 bases not matched to a gene. Per germline, CDR1 SGHNT and CDR2 YENEEA. The CDR3 loop spans 14 amino acids.

This sequence joins TRBV19 and TRBJ1-1, with a weak D call TRBD1 (6 bases). Germline V gives CDR1 LNHDA, CDR2 SQIVND (reference sequence). V dropped 4 bases and J dropped 2 bases, with 11 bases sitting between them. The CDR3 sequence is 14 residues long. The CDR3 coding sequence is TGTGCCAGTAGTAAGGACAGTTTTAACACTGAAGCTTTCTTT. This translates into CASSKDSFNTEAFF.

This chain uses TRBV4-1 with TRBJ2-5; 8 nucleotides match TRBD1. This CDR3 spans 15 amino acids. Germline trimming cut 3 bases from V and 5 bases from J; bases unmatched to any gene: 8. Germline-derived CDR1 and CDR2 are MGHRA and YSYEKL. DNA of the CDR3: TGCGCCAGCAGCCACCGGCAGGGGGCTGGGGAGACCCAGTACTTC. Translating it yields CASSHRQGAGETQYF.

This rearrangement joins TRBV5-1 to TRBJ2-3; 10 nucleotides line up with TRBD2. CDR3 length equals 16 residues. V shed 4 bases, J shed 3 bases, and the junction held 8 bases outside the gene matches. Germline loops: CDR1 SGHRS, CDR2 YFSETQ. The CDR3 DNA sequence: TGCGCCAGCAGCCCTTGGCTAGCGGGAGAAACAGATACGCAGTATTTT. It codes for CASSPWLAGETDTQYF.

The CDR3: CASSLSTRYYEQYF. As DNA, the CDR3 is TGTGCCAGCAGTTTATCGACCAGGTACTACGAGCAGTACTTC. The chain has TRBV27 and TRBJ2-7; D gene unclear. The V end lost 0 bases, the J end lost 3 bases, and 9 bases lay between the germline ends. The CDR3 runs to 14 residues. Germline assignment: CDR1 MNHEY and CDR2 SMNVEV (reference sequence).

The DNA for the CDR3 is TGTGCCAGCATAGGGGCGCGGAATTCACCCCTCCACTTT. Amino acid sequence: CASIGARNSPLHF. The rearrangement joins TRBV2 to TRBJ1-6; TRBD1 might be the D (5 bases). CDR1 and CDR2 (germline): SNHLY, FYNNEI. This CDR3 region has 13 residues. The V end was cut by 7 bases, the J end by 7 bases, with 11 bases between.

The chain employs TRBV27 and TRBJ2-1; no firm D call. This CDR3 is built from 15 residues. Germline lookup yields CDR1 MNHEY and CDR2 SMNVEV (reference sequence). Trimming took off 6 bases at V and 8 bases at J, with 20 bases between the two ends. The DNA of the CDR3 is TGTGCCAGCAGCGGAACCCAGGCATGGGTCGATGAGCAGTTCTTC. This codes for CASSGTQAWVDEQFF.

This chain links TRBV2 with TRBJ2-2; tentatively, D is TRBD1 (7 bases). The ends were cut back, 8 bases at V and 0 bases at J, with 10 bases in the middle. CDR3 length: 14 amino acids. Germline CDR1 reads SNHLY; CDR2 reads FYNNEI. CDR3 nucleotide sequence: TGTGCCAGCGGCGGGACAGCGAACACCGGGGAGCTGTTTTTT. Translation gives CASGGTANTGELFF.

This chain links TRBV18 with TRBJ2-5; D gene uncertain. The CDR3 contains 14 residues. The ends were cut back, 3 bases at V and 2 bases at J, with 10 bases in the middle. Per germline, CDR1 KGHSH and CDR2 LQKENI. The DNA of the CDR3 is TGTGCCAGCTCACCCGTTACAGAGCAAGAGACCCAGTACTTC. Its translation is CASSPVTEQETQYF. Complete variable domain (other parts from reference TRBV18 and TRBJ2-5): NAGVMQNPRHLVRRRGQEARLRCSPMKGHSHVYWYRQLPEEGLKFMVYLQKENIIDESGMPKERFSAEFPKEGPSILRIQQVVRGDSAAYFCASSPVTEQETQYFGPGTRLLVL.

In this sample, this clone turned up once. V usage is TRBV9 and J usage is TRBJ2-7; TRBD2 aligns across 11 bases. With V trimmed by 3 bases and J by 3 bases, 5 bases remained unmatched. In germline, CDR1 is SGDLS, CDR2 YYNGEE. The CDR3 contains 15 residues. The DNA of the CDR3 is TGTGCCAGCAGCGAATCCGGGACTAGCGGCTACGAGCAGTACTTC. Protein: CASSESGTSGYEQYF.

V and J are TRBV27 and TRBJ1-6, with 9 bases aligning to TRBD1. This CDR3 has 15 residues. V gave up 4 bases and J gave up 7 bases; unmatched junction bases: 5. Germline CDR1 MNHEY, CDR2 SMNVEV (reference sequence). CDR3: CASSYGQGLNSPLHF. Here the CDR3 DNA reads TGTGCCAGCAGTTACGGACAGGGGTTAAATTCACCCCTCCACTTT.

V is TRBV7-3 and J is TRBJ2-1; tentative D call: TRBD2 (6 bases). The V end lost 2 bases, the J end lost 6 bases, and 17 bases lay between the germline ends. Looked up from germline, CDR1 is SGHTA and CDR2 is FQGTGA. This CDR3 contains 16 residues. CDR3: CASSLRAALGLNEQFF. CDR3 nucleotides: TGTGCCAGCAGCTTACGGGCCGCTCTGGGACTCAATGAGCAGTTCTTC. The whole variable domain, filled in from reference TRBV7-3 and TRBJ2-1, reads GAGVSQTPSNKVTEKGKYVELRCDPISGHTALYWYRQSLGQGPEFLIYFQGTGAADDSGLPNDRFFAVRPEGSVSTLKIQRTERGDSAVYLCASSLRAALGLNEQFFGPGTRLTVL.

This chain links TRBV11-3 with TRBJ1-4; possibly TRBD1 for D (5 bases). This CDR3 contains 14 residues. V shed 5 bases and J shed 8 bases, with 15 bases lying between them. The germline CDR1 and CDR2 sequences are SGHNT and YENEEA. The CDR3 here is CASSRGLGGEKLFF. The DNA of the CDR3 is TGTGCCAGCAGCCGGGGACTGGGAGGGGAAAAACTGTTTTTT.

This chain joins TRBV29-1 and TRBJ2-7; possibly TRBD1 for D (5 bases). From germline, CDR1 is SQVTM and CDR2 ANQGSEA. Between the trimmed V and J ends, which lost 4 bases and 3 bases, there was a span of 10 bases. This CDR3 comprises 12 residues. CDR3 sequence reads: CSVGQSIYEQYF. The CDR3 DNA follows: TGCAGCGTTGGACAGTCCATCTACGAGCAGTACTTC.

The genes are TRBV5-4 and TRBJ2-1, with 8 bases that match TRBD2. The length of the CDR3 is 16 residues. V trimming: 0 bases; J trimming: 0 bases; junction bases outside the gene matches: 2. Germline CDR1 SGHNT, CDR2 YYREEE (reference sequence). CDR3 amino acids: CASSLGSGGSYNEQFF. CDR3 nucleotide sequence: TGTGCCAGCAGCTTGGGGAGCGGGGGCTCCTACAATGAGCAGTTCTTC. The entire variable domain, with the rest obtained from reference TRBV5-4 and TRBJ2-1, is as follows: ETGVTQSPTHLIKTRGQQVTLRCSSQSGHNTVSWYQQALGQGPQFIFQYYREEENGRGNFPPRFSGLQFPNYSSELNVNALELDDSALYLCASSLGSGGSYNEQFFGPGTRLTVL.

The chain links TRBV7-2 to TRBJ1-1; no reliable D call. CDR1 and CDR2 from the germline V gene are SGHTA and FQGNSA. V was clipped by 1 base and J by 1 base, with 4 bases between them. The CDR3 spans 13 residues. CDR3 in DNA: TGTGCCAGCAGCTTAGGTAGGAACACTGAAGCTTTCTTT. This translates into CASSLGRNTEAFF.

The V gene is TRBV6-6, the J gene TRBJ2-5; 12 bases line up with TRBD2. Trimming removed 5 bases from V and 4 bases from J; junction bases left unmatched: 5. The CDR3 is made up of 15 amino acids. Germline V gives CDR1 MNHNY, CDR2 SVGAGI (reference sequence). This CDR3 is CASSLAGGSPETQYF. The DNA of the CDR3 is TGTGCCAGCAGTCTAGCGGGAGGGTCCCCAGAGACCCAGTACTTC.

This rearrangement joins TRBV5-8 to TRBJ2-3; 9 positions agree with TRBD2. The V gene's germline CDR1 is SGHTS and CDR2 YDEGEE. V shed 2 bases and J 4 bases; nucleotides not matched to a gene: 5. The CDR3 runs to 15 residues. The CDR3 spells CASSFGGRDPDTQYF. The CDR3, as DNA: TGTGCCAGCAGCTTCGGCGGGAGGGACCCAGATACGCAGTATTTT.

This sequence joins TRBV2 and TRBJ1-2, with TRBD1 identical over 8 bases. The CDR3 covers 14 residues. The J segment lost 11 bases and the V segment lost 5 bases, leaving 13 bases of the junction unmatched. Germline-derived CDR1 and CDR2 are SNHLY and FYNNEI. The DNA of the CDR3 is TGTGCCAGCAGTCCACAGGGGGTCCTCTCTAGGTACACCTTC. It yields the protein CASSPQGVLSRYTF.

The chain recombines TRBV10-1 with TRBJ2-7; 12 bases match TRBD1. J lost 5 bases, V lost 6 bases, and 8 bases had no gene match. In germline, CDR1 is WNHNN, CDR2 SYGVQD (reference sequence). This CDR3 is built from 15 residues. This CDR3 reads CASSAPGQGADEQYF. In nucleotides, the CDR3 is TGCGCCAGCAGCGCTCCGGGACAGGGGGCGGACGAGCAGTACTTC.

The chain employs TRBV6-6 and TRBJ1-6; perhaps TRBD1 as D (6 bases). CDR3 length: 15 residues. V dropped 5 bases and J dropped 5 bases, with 13 bases sitting between them. Germline V gene data show CDR1 as MNHNY and CDR2 as SVGAGI (reference sequence). The DNA of the CDR3 is TGTGCCAGCAGTATCCGCGAGGGGGATAATTCACCCCTCCACTTT. Translation gives CASSIREGDNSPLHF.

Worth noting for this clone: This same CDR3 is encoded by further DNA sequences in the sample. The genes are TRBV7-9 and TRBJ1-6; possibly TRBD1 for D (6 bases). The CDR3 covers 15 residues. The germline V and J ends were trimmed by 5 bases and 13 bases, with 21 bases remaining between them. CDR1 and CDR2 from the germline V gene are SEHNR and FQNEAQ (reference sequence). CDR3 nucleotides: TGTGCCAGCAGCGACTCGGGCAGGGGAGTTTCCCCCCTCCACTTT. It specifies CASSDSGRGVSPLHF.